The source of this T cell receptor beta chain is a study of cytomegalovirus exposure and HLA in healthy donors. Study results and limitations: According to an earlier analysis, most TCR beta V segments yielded productive rearrangements about 90% or about 30% of the time.

Healthy bone marrow donors supplied every sample. PCR employed 60 Vbeta and 13 Jbeta primers. Using immunoSEQ multiplex PCR, the repertoire was profiled, and TCRdb retains in-frame clones only, with some absent. The table records some 150,000 clones, roughly 9.6% of them present only once. The sample holds a few counts of this clone. Its antigen is as yet unknown. The V segment lost 5 bases and the J segment 10 bases; nucleotides outside the gene matches: 8. Germline CDR1 is LNHNV and CDR2 is YYDKDF (reference sequence). The CDR3 length is 14 residues. Sequencing used PBMCs. The clonotype was recovered from a middle-aged woman in good health and CMV-seropositive. The gene calls are TRBV15 and TRBJ1-4, with 9 bases identical to TRBD1. The CDR3 DNA follows: TGTGCCACCAGCTGGGGACAGGGAGTCGCAAAACTGTTTTTT. It specifies CATSWGQGVAKLFF.